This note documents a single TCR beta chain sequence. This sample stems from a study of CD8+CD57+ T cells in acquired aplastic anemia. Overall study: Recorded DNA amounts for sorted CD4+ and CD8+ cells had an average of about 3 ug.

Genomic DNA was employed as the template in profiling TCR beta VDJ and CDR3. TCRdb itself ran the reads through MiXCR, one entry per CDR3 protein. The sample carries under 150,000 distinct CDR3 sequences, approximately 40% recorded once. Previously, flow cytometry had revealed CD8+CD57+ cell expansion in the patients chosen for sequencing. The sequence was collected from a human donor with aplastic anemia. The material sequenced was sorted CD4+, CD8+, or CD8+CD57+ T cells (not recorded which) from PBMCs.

The CDR3 reads CAISVVGGENTEAFF. The CDR3 DNA reads as TGTGCCATCAGTGTCGTTGGCGGGGAGAACACTGAAGCTTTCTTT. The chain uses TRBV10-3 and TRBJ1-1, with D unclear. The germline V gene encodes CDR1 ENHRY and CDR2 SYGVKD. V gave up 4 bases and J gave up 1 base, with 13 bases separating them. CDR3 length: 15 amino acids.